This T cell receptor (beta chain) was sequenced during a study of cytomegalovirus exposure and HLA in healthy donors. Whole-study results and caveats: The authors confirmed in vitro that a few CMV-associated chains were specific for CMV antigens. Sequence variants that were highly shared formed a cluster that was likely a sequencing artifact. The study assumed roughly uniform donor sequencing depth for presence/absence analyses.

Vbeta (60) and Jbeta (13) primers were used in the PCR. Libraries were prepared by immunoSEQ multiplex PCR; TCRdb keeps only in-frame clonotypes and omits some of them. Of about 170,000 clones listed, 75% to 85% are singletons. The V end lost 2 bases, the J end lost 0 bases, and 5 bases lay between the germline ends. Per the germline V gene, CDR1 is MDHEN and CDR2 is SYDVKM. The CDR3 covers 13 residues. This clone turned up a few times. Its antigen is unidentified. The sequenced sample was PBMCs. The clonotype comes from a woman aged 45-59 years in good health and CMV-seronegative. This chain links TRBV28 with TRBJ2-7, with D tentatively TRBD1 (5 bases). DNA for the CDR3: TGTGCCAGCAGTTTAGACAGCTCCTACGAGCAGTACTTC. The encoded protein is CASSLDSSYEQYF.